The present entry profiles one T cell receptor (beta chain) with its context. Its antigen is still unknown. Per-nucleotide qualities are absent, and no much larger clonotype sits a single base away. The data were obtained in a study of blood T cell repertoires in COVID-19 (dated by TCRdb to the early 2020s). With respect to the entire study: Samples from collaborators originated in the United States, Italy and Spain and spanned both the acute and convalescent phases of COVID-19. The material from the prospective study consisted of cDNA or gDNA derived from T cells, B-cell-depleted T cells, or PBMCs. Where HLA class I and class II types were available, the types were taken from metadata supplied by the sample provider, not from assay-based typing. Sample metadata almost always included a de-identified subject ID, COVID-19 status, age in years and sex. The dataset comprised deeply sampled blood TCRbeta repertoires from subjects exposed to, actively infected with, or recovered from COVID-19. The repertoires were released in a freely available public database intended as a resource for research on the immune response to SARS-CoV-2. The samples were drawn from two sources: the first 160 participants of the ongoing ImmuneRACE study, and 1,000 to 1,500 subjects contributed by 6 global collaborators. General conclusions and limits of the study: The amount of clinical and demographic metadata varied by source and participant and was provided uncurated.

The CDR3 measures 16 amino acids from cysteine to phenylalanine. Only the CDR3 DNA stays, 48 bases, in frame from base 1. According to the germline V gene, CDR1 reads MNHEY and CDR2 reads SVGAGI. V trim: 0 bases; J trim: 2 bases; unmatched bases: 4. TCRbeta CDR3 regions were amplified from genomic DNA by means of the immunoSEQ Assay, a bias-controlled multiplex PCR. In the paper's pipeline: Nucleated cell counts per sample were estimated from amplification of reference gene primers within the assay. To quantify the absolute abundance of each unique TCRbeta CDR3 rearrangement, sequence reads were collapsed and filtered. For each sample, productive Simpson clonality was calculated by taking the square root of Simpson's diversity index across productive rearrangements. Entries here come from immuneACCESS through TCRdb and include only in-frame sequences with V and J called. Some clones fail to appear in such tables; in the studies checked, an unresolved V gene covers under half of the shortfall, and the cause of the remainder is unknown. D and trimming come from the DNA, and the V and J calls and clone size come from that table. The sample table records fewer than 250,000 clones; under 90% of these occur just once. Clones ranked in the top ten supply 3.5% to 4.5% of the sample.

Each collaborating institution followed its own protocols to collect whole blood in K2EDTA tubes. For TCRbeta analysis, collaborators shipped samples in one of three forms: frozen whole blood, isolated PBMCs, or DNA extracted from either of those sample types. The receptor chain draws on TRBV6-5 and TRBJ2-7, and TRBD2 matches 10 of the central bases. The sequencing sample was made of peripheral blood. This sequence originates from a man between 50 and 59 years old with acute or convalescent COVID-19. This receptor carries the CDR3 CASSYSVGLAAYEQYF. The nucleotides read TGTGCCAGCAGTTACTCAGTAGGACTAGCGGCCTACGAGCAGTACTTC.